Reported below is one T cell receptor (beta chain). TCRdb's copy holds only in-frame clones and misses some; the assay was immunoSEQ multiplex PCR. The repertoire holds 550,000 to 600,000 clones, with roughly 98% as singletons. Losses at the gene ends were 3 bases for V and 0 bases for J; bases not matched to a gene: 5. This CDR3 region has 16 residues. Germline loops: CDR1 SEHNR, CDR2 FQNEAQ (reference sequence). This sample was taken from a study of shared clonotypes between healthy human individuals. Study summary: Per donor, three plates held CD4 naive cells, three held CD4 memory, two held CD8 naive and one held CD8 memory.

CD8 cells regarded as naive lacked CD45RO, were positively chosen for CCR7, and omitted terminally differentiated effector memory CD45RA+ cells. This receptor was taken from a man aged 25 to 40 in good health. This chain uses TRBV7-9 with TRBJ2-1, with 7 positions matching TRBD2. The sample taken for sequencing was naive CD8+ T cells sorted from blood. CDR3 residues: CASSFPGRSSYNEQFF. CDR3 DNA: TGTGCCAGCAGCTTTCCCGGGAGGAGCTCCTACAATGAGCAGTTCTTC.